This T cell receptor (beta chain) appears in the sequencing data of a study of blood T cell repertoires in COVID-19. Study as a whole: From the United States, Italy and Spain came samples of acute and convalescent COVID-19. From T cells, B-cell-depleted T cells, or PBMCs came the material, which was cDNA or gDNA.

Sequenced by immunoSEQ multiplex PCR; TCRdb stores in-frame clones only, minus some. The table lists 85,000 or so clones, 80% to 85% of them singletons, with 44% in the top ten. This clone showed up just a few times. Germline V gene lookup returns CDR1 SGDLS and CDR2 YYNGEE. V lost 0 bases to trimming and J lost 2 bases, with 11 bases between them. The CDR3 is 15 amino acids. This clonotype was obtained from a man at least 80 years old with acute or convalescent COVID-19. The sequenced sample was peripheral blood. The chain has TRBV9 and TRBJ1-1; D not certain. The CDR3 sequence is CASSVEEASNTEAFF. The CDR3 DNA is TGTGCCAGCAGCGTAGAGGAGGCCTCCAACACTGAAGCTTTCTTT. The entire variable domain, with the rest obtained from reference TRBV9 and TRBJ1-1, is as follows: DSGVTQTPKHLITATGQRVTLRCSPRSGDLSVYWYQQSLDQGLQFLIQYYNGEERAKGNILERFSAQQFPDLHSELNLSSLELGDSALYFCASSVEEASNTEAFFGQGTRLTVV.